Below are 17 T cell receptor beta chains sequenced from a single sample in a study of cytomegalovirus exposure and HLA in healthy donors. This PCR relied on a set of 60 Vbeta primers and 13 Jbeta primers. Repertoires were generated with immunoSEQ multiplex PCR, while TCRdb's copy carries only in-frame clones and drops some. The sample has about 90,000 clones; 67% are singletons. Sequencing was performed on PBMCs. These receptors came from a man aged 25 to 40 in good health and CMV-seronegative.

The chain's CDR3 is CAPIRENTEAFF. For the CDR3, the DNA is TGTGCCCCAATCCGGGAGAACACTGAAGCTTTCTTT. The gene calls are TRBV5-3 and TRBJ1-1; D unresolved. TRBV5-3 is an ORF, and what it does is uncertain. The V end lost 10 bases, the J end lost 1 base, and 11 bases lay between the germline ends. This CDR3 spans 12 amino acids.

The chain employs TRBV25-1 and TRBJ1-4; TRBD1 aligns across 7 bases. This CDR3 comprises 16 residues. From germline, CDR1 is MGHDK and CDR2 SYGVNS. The V segment lost 2 bases and the J segment 11 bases; nucleotides outside the gene matches: 14. CDR3 sequence: CASSEADRDPWQKLFF. DNA for the CDR3: TGTGCCAGCAGTGAAGCCGACAGGGACCCGTGGCAGAAACTGTTTTTT.

V gene TRBV6-1 combines with J gene TRBJ2-7; possible D gene TRBD1, 6 bases. The length of the CDR3 is 12 residues. CDR1 and CDR2 from the germline V gene are MNHNS and SASEGT. Trimming removed 6 bases from V and 4 bases from J, with 10 bases in between. This CDR3 is CASRAGEYEQYF. The CDR3 DNA reads as TGTGCCAGCAGGGCAGGGGAGTACGAGCAGTACTTC.

V gene TRBV4-1 combines with J gene TRBJ1-2; D gene unclear. Trimming removed 4 bases from V and 1 base from J, with 13 bases in between. The CDR3 is made up of 15 amino acids. CDR1 and CDR2 (germline): MGHRA, YSYEKL. The CDR3 here is CASSLGIGNNYGYTF. CDR3 coding DNA: TGCGCCAGCAGCCTCGGCATCGGGAATAACTATGGCTACACCTTC.

There are a few counts of this clone. A junction boundary mismatches the germline segment, possibly from a read error. The chain links TRBV2 to TRBJ2-5; 10 bases are shared with TRBD2. CDR1 and CDR2 from the germline V gene are SNHLY and FYNNEI. This CDR3 is built from 15 residues. CDR3 amino acids: CASSQAGGGQETQYF. The CDR3, as DNA: TGTGCCAGCAGTCAAGCGGGAGGGGGGCAAGAGACCCAGTACTTC. The whole variable domain, remainder taken from reference TRBV2 and TRBJ2-5, is EPEVTQTPSHQVTQMGQEVILRCVPISNHLYFYWYRQILGQKVEFLVSFYNNEISEKSEIFDDQFSVERPDGSNFTLKIRSTKLEDSAMYFCASSQAGGGQETQYFGPGTRLLVL.

The chain's CDR3 is CASTTGTGGYNEQFF. In DNA form, the CDR3 reads TGCGCCAGCACGACCGGGACAGGGGGCTACAATGAGCAGTTCTTC. This sequence joins TRBV5-1 and TRBJ2-1, with 11 bases identical to TRBD1. The CDR3 sequence is 15 residues long. From germline, CDR1 is SGHRS and CDR2 YFSETQ. V was pared by 6 bases and J by 3 bases, with 5 bases of the junction left unmatched.

This clone occurred a few times. The gene calls are TRBV5-1 and TRBJ1-1, with 7 positions matching TRBD1. J was trimmed by 0 bases and V by 3 bases; bases with no gene match: 5. The CDR3 covers 15 residues. Per the germline V gene, CDR1 is SGHRS and CDR2 is YFSETQ. The CDR3 bases are TGCGCCAGCAGCTGGGACAGAGATTTGAACACTGAAGCTTTCTTT. It encodes CASSWDRDLNTEAFF.

The genes are TRBV15 and TRBJ1-4, with 9 bases aligning to TRBD1. The CDR3 spans 17 residues. V was pared by 1 base and J by 5 bases, with 8 bases of the junction left unmatched. In germline, CDR1 is LNHNV, CDR2 YYDKDF (reference sequence). Written as DNA, the CDR3 is TGTGCCACCAGCAGAGGCCACCCGGGACAGGGAAATGAAAAACTGTTTTTT. The encoded protein is CATSRGHPGQGNEKLFF.

The rearrangement links TRBV7-2 to TRBJ1-5, with D unclear. The CDR3 has 17 amino acids. Between the trimmed V and J ends, which lost 2 bases and 0 bases, there was a span of 14 bases. Germline CDR1 and CDR2: SGHTA and FQGNSA. The DNA of the CDR3 is TGTGCCAGCAGCTTAAATCACGGTTACTATAGCAATCAGCCCCAGCATTTT. Translation: CASSLNHGYYSNQPQHF.

This clone has only a few counts. The rearrangement links TRBV5-6 to TRBJ1-1, with 9 bases that match TRBD1. Germline V gives CDR1 SGHDT, CDR2 YYEEEE. This CDR3 is built from 15 residues. V trimming: 5 bases; J trimming: 1 base; junction bases outside the gene matches: 6. The DNA of the CDR3 is TGTGCCAGCAGTGACCCGGGACAGGGGAACACTGAAGCTTTCTTT. It codes for CASSDPGQGNTEAFF.

CDR3 residues: CASSLEAVRSSGNTIYF. Written as DNA, the CDR3 is TGTGCCAGCAGCTTAGAGGCTGTCCGGAGCTCTGGAAACACCATATATTTT. This chain joins TRBV7-9 and TRBJ1-3, with D unresolved. This CDR3 spans 17 amino acids. Germline V CDR1 and CDR2: SEHNR, FQNEAQ (reference sequence). Trimming pared 1 base from V and 0 bases from J, leaving 13 bases between.

CDR3 amino acids: CASSFRGSYNSPLHF. CDR3 sequence (DNA): TGTGCCAGCAGCTTCAGGGGTTCCTATAATTCACCCCTCCACTTT. The rearrangement joins TRBV7-9 to TRBJ1-6; perhaps TRBD1 as D (6 bases). Germline lookup yields CDR1 SEHNR and CDR2 FQNEAQ (reference sequence). V lost 3 bases and J 1 base, leaving 7 bases between the germline ends. The CDR3 has 15 amino acids.

V gene TRBV10-3 combines with J gene TRBJ2-3, with D unresolved. In germline, CDR1 is ENHRY, CDR2 SYGVKD. The germline V and J ends were trimmed by 3 bases and 0 bases, with 4 bases remaining between them. This CDR3 is built from 13 residues. CDR3 residues: CAISESSTDTQYF. The CDR3 region has the DNA TGTGCCATCAGTGAATCTAGCACAGATACGCAGTATTTT.

V and J are TRBV5-1 and TRBJ2-1, with a weak D call TRBD2 (6 bases). With 4 bases removed from V and 1 base from J, the gap between germline ends came to 15 bases. The CDR3 sequence is 16 residues long. Per the germline V gene, CDR1 is SGHRS and CDR2 is YFSETQ. CDR3 residues: CASSTRDWQSYNEQFF. As DNA, the CDR3 is TGCGCCAGCAGCACTCGGGACTGGCAATCCTACAATGAGCAGTTCTTC.

This clone was seen only a few times. The same CDR3 can be traced to other DNA sequences in this sample. The rearrangement uses TRBV30 and TRBJ1-3; possible D gene TRBD1, 6 bases. With 0 bases removed from V and 3 bases from J, the gap between germline ends came to 12 bases. This CDR3 has 15 amino acids. Germline-derived CDR1 and CDR2 are GTSNPN and SVGIG (reference sequence). The CDR3 nucleotides read TGTGCCTGGAGTGTAACAGGGTCTTATGGAAACACCATATATTTT. Protein: CAWSVTGSYGNTIYF.

This clone was seen a single time. The rearrangement links TRBV5-8 to TRBJ1-5; 8 bases line up with TRBD1. J lost 1 base, V lost 5 bases, and 5 bases had no gene match. CDR1 SGHTS and CDR2 YDEGEE come from the germline V gene. The CDR3 has 15 residues. In DNA, the CDR3 is TGTGCCAGCAGTTGGGGACAGGCAAGCAATCAGCCCCAGCATTTT. It specifies CASSWGQASNQPQHF.

In this sample, this clone turned up a few times. This chain connects TRBV5-1 to TRBJ1-6; 8 bases are shared with TRBD1. The CDR3 has 20 residues. V trimming: 0 bases; J trimming: 7 bases; junction bases outside the gene matches: 18. Germline loops: CDR1 SGHRS, CDR2 YFSETQ. This CDR3 reads CASSLALVGTGATLNSPLHF. The CDR3 DNA reads TGCGCCAGCAGCTTGGCGTTGGTCGGGACAGGAGCAACACTGAATTCACCCCTCCACTTT.